This T cell receptor beta chain was sequenced in a study of blood T cell repertoires in COVID-19. Study as a whole: Researchers got acute and convalescent COVID-19 samples from the United States, Italy and Spain. From T cells, B-cell-depleted T cells, or PBMCs came the material, which was cDNA or gDNA.

Trimming took off 10 bases at V and 3 bases at J, with 21 bases between the two ends. The germline V gene has CDR1 SNHLY and CDR2 FYNNEI. The CDR3 is 15 amino acids. Here immunoSEQ multiplex PCR was the method, and the copy in TCRdb shows in-frame clones only, minus some. The sample yields more than 95,000 clones, roughly nine tenths seen once. Sequencing was done on a sample of peripheral blood. This receptor was taken from a human donor in a cohort sampled during active COVID-19. J is TRBJ2-5 and V is TRBV2, with D hard to call. The CDR3 coding sequence is TGTGCCACCTCCAGTTCGGAGTTTCTAAAAGAGACCCAGTACTTC. This sequence encodes CATSSSEFLKETQYF.